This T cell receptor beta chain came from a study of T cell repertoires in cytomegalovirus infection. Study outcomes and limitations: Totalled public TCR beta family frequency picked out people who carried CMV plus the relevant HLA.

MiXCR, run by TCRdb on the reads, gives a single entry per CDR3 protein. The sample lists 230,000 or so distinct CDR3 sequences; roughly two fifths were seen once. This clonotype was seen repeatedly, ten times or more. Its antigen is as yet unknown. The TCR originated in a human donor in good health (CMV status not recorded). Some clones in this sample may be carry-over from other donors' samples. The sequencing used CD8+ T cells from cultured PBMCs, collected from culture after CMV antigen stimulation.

CDR3 sequence: CASSLAGTGAYYGYTF. CDR3 nucleotides: TGTGCCAGCAGCTTAGCCGGGACAGGGGCCTACTATGGCTACACCTTC. The chain has TRBV7-9 and TRBJ1-2; 10 bases map to TRBD1. The CDR3 totals 16 residues. In germline, CDR1 is SEHNR, CDR2 FQNEAQ (reference sequence). The trim removed 0 bases at V and 3 bases at J, leaving 4 bases unmatched.